Below, 7 T cell receptor beta chains from the same sample are listed, as sequenced in a study of molecular identifiers for immune sequencing clone quantification. MiXCR, applied by TCRdb to the PCR reads, yields one record per CDR3 protein. The table shows about 640,000 distinct CDR3 sequences, with about 20% occurring only once. Sequencing was done on a sample of naive CD8+ T cells from blood, with Jurkat cell RNA spiked in. Subset given: FACS-sorted CD8+CD4-CCR7+CD45RA+ naive T cells. The receptors shown here come from a human donor in good health. Some libraries in this study had Jurkat cell RNA spiked in.

Many counts were recorded for this clonotype. This rearrangement joins TRBV19 to TRBJ2-3; D is perhaps TRBD1 (6 bases). CDR1 and CDR2 (germline): LNHDA, SQIVND (reference sequence). This CDR3 has 15 residues. V dropped 3 bases and J dropped 1 base, with 11 bases sitting between them. CDR3: CASSIWAGGTDTQYF. The CDR3 nucleotides read TGTGCCAGTAGTATCTGGGCAGGGGGCACAGATACGCAGTATTTT.

In this sample, this clonotype turned up many times. This sequence joins TRBV27 and TRBJ2-3, with D hard to call. Per the germline V gene, CDR1 is MNHEY and CDR2 is SMNVEV (reference sequence). The CDR3 runs 15 residues. Trimming left V 3 bases short and J 2 bases short, with 12 bases between. The CDR3 nucleotides read TGTGCCAGCAGTTTGCAGTCTCGCCTCACAGATACGCAGTATTTT. Protein product: CASSLQSRLTDTQYF.

The table lists this clonotype with a few counts. The junction shows a germline mismatch at one end, possibly a read error. V and J are TRBV7-6 and TRBJ2-7, with 8 positions matching TRBD1. Germline-derived CDR1 and CDR2 are SGHVS and FNYEAQ. CDR3 length: 12 residues. The CDR3 sequence is CTSSPGGYEQYF. The CDR3 DNA sequence: TGTACCAGCAGCCCAGGGGGCTATGAGCAGTACTTC.

In regard to this clonotype: Given a much more abundant clone one base away, this may be a read error. The chain joins TRBV6-5 to TRBJ2-1; 8 positions match TRBD1. The CDR3 runs to 11 residues. Germline lookup yields CDR1 MNHEY and CDR2 SVGAGI. For the CDR3, the DNA is TGTGCCACCAACAGGGGGGACGAGCGGTTCTTC. It is translated as CATNRGDERFF.

The sample holds many counts of this clonotype. The chain recombines TRBV30 with TRBJ1-5; D is ambiguous. CDR3 length equals 12 residues. Deletions cut 2 bases from V and 5 bases from J, with 7 bases between. Germline V lookup: CDR1 GTSNPN, CDR2 SVGIG (reference sequence). The DNA of the CDR3 is TGTGCCTGGAGTCCCGGGGATCAGCCCCAGCATTTT. It codes for CAWSPGDQPQHF.

V gene TRBV19 combines with J gene TRBJ2-2; 8 bases match TRBD1. Germline V gene sequence: CDR1 LNHDA, CDR2 SQIVND (reference sequence). The CDR3 has 13 residues. V gave up 6 bases and J gave up 7 bases; unmatched junction bases: 4. CDR3 DNA: TGTGCCAGTAGCCAGGGGGCGAACGGGGAGCTGTTTTTT. Amino acids: CASSQGANGELFF.

This clonotype showed up many times. The chain links TRBV7-8 to TRBJ2-7; D remains unclear. Trimming left V 5 bases short and J 0 bases short, with 11 bases between. The CDR3 runs 14 residues. The germline CDR1 and CDR2 sequences are SGHVS and FQNEAQ. The CDR3 nucleotides are TGTGCCAGCAGCCTATACTCCAGCTCCTACGAGCAGTACTTC. This sequence encodes CASSLYSSSYEQYF.